There are a few counts of the clone carrying this T cell receptor (beta chain). The antigen is unknown. The V gene's germline CDR1 is MGHRA and CDR2 YSYEKL. This CDR3 has 15 residues. Trimming took off 4 bases at V and 8 bases at J, with 15 bases between the two ends. The repertoire was sequenced with immunoSEQ multiplex PCR; TCRdb's copy has only in-frame clones and lacks some. In the table there are about 51,000 clones, more than 75% of which are singletons. This entry comes from a study of radiotherapy plus CTLA-4 blockade in lung cancer. Study at large: Patients showed objective responses in roughly 18% of cases, and disease control was achieved by over 25%. The study's findings and limits: Expansion in blood of tumor-derived TCR clones was seen after radiotherapy plus ipilimumab.

The sequencing used peripheral blood, collected from a patient treated with radiotherapy plus ipilimumab. The chain joins TRBV4-1 to TRBJ1-6; D might be TRBD1 (5 bases). This clonotype originated in a human donor with non-small cell lung cancer who had a complete response to radiotherapy plus ipilimumab. CDR3 amino acids: CASSPGGWGDSPLHF. CDR3 DNA sequence: TGCGCCAGCAGCCCGGGGGGATGGGGTGATTCACCCCTCCACTTT.